This passage covers 24 T cell receptor beta chains from one sample sequenced in a study of T cell responses to AZD1222 COVID-19 vaccine. The table came from immunoSEQ multiplex PCR; TCRdb's copy has only in-frame clones and leaves some out. There are tens of thousands of clones in the sample; roughly nine tenths occur only once, and 28% lies in the top ten. The sequences come from peripheral blood, collected 28 days after the second AZD1222 dose. The receptors were sampled from an adult who received the AZD1222 COVID-19 vaccine.

The chain recombines TRBV11-2 with TRBJ2-7; D is uncertain. This CDR3 is 14 amino acids long. CDR1 is SGHAT and CDR2 is FQNNGV in the germline V gene. Between the trimmed V and J ends, which lost 4 bases and 5 bases, there was a span of 15 bases. The CDR3 loop is CASSSVNQLNEQYF. DNA for the CDR3: TGTGCCAGCAGCTCGGTTAATCAACTTAACGAGCAGTACTTC. The whole variable domain, filled in from reference TRBV11-2 and TRBJ2-7, reads EAGVAQSPRYKIIEKRQSVAFWCNPISGHATLYWYQQILGQGPKLLIQFQNNGVVDDSQLPKDRFSAERLKGVDSTLKIQPAKLEDSAVYLCASSSVNQLNEQYFGPGTRLTVT.

The V gene is TRBV18, the J gene TRBJ2-7; tentatively, D is TRBD2 (6 bases). The CDR3 runs 13 residues. Germline CDR1 and CDR2: KGHSH and LQKENI. Deletions cut 1 base from V and 4 bases from J, with 8 bases between. The CDR3 sequence is CASSPRLDYEQYF. In nucleotides, the CDR3 is TGTGCCAGCTCACCACGACTAGATTACGAGCAGTACTTC.

The V gene is TRBV3-1 (or the pseudogene TRBV3-2), the J gene TRBJ2-1; D is unclear. Trimming took 1 base from V and 0 from J, leaving 13 bases between them. Germline V CDR1 and CDR2: LGHDT, YNNKEL (reference sequence). The CDR3 runs to 17 residues. The CDR3 protein is CASSQAVPANSYNEQFF. CDR3 nucleotides: TGTGCCAGCAGCCAAGCAGTTCCGGCGAACTCCTACAATGAGCAGTTCTTC.

The J gene is TRBJ2-7, the V gene TRBV11-3; unclear D gene. Germline V gene lookup returns CDR1 SGHNT and CDR2 YENEEA. The CDR3 consists of 14 residues. With 5 bases removed from V and 5 bases from J, the gap between germline ends came to 16 bases. The CDR3 DNA is TGTGCCAGCAGCCTCTTCGAGGTCCCCCACGAGCAGTACTTC. It translates to CASSLFEVPHEQYF.

The rearrangement links TRBV7-8 to TRBJ1-2, with D perhaps matching TRBD1 (6 bases). The V end lost 1 base, the J end lost 0 bases, and 15 bases lay between the germline ends. The CDR3 covers 17 residues. Germline CDR1 SGHVS, CDR2 FQNEAQ. The CDR3 region is CASSLVQGRSSNYGYTF. CDR3 nucleotides: TGTGCCAGCAGCTTAGTGCAGGGGAGAAGTTCTAACTATGGCTACACCTTC.

This clone was observed a single time. The chain is built from TRBV30 and TRBJ2-1; TRBD2 agrees at 8 bases. Germline lookup yields CDR1 GTSNPN and CDR2 SVGIG (reference sequence). CDR3 length: 14 residues. J was trimmed by 4 bases and V by 2 bases; bases with no gene match: 4. The CDR3: CAWSSLAGYNEQFF. For the CDR3, the DNA is TGTGCCTGGAGTTCATTAGCGGGATACAATGAGCAGTTCTTC.

The chain is built from TRBV11-3 and TRBJ2-2; D is uncertain. The CDR3 totals 13 residues. V lost 2 bases and J 3 bases, leaving 4 bases between the germline ends. Per germline, CDR1 SGHNT and CDR2 YENEEA. The CDR3 sequence is CASSLIYTGELFF. The DNA of the CDR3 is TGTGCCAGCAGCTTAATTTACACCGGGGAGCTGTTTTTT.

In regard to this clone: One base separates it from a far larger clone, so it is likely a read error. This chain uses TRBV2 with TRBJ2-5; D gene ambiguous. This CDR3 comprises 11 residues. Germline V CDR1 and CDR2: SNHLY, FYNNEI. Trimming took off 2 bases at V and 3 bases at J, with 1 base between the two ends. CDR3 region: CASSEKETQYF. CDR3 bases: TGTGCCAGCAGTGAAAAAGAGACCCAGTACTTC.

The chain has TRBV5-1 and TRBJ2-2; D possibly corresponds to TRBD2 (5 bases). Looked up from germline, CDR1 is SGHRS and CDR2 is YFSETQ. V was trimmed by 0 bases and J by 5 bases, leaving 8 bases between them. This CDR3 is built from 14 residues. CDR3 sequence (DNA): TGCGCCAGCAGCTTGGGGACTGGGACCGGGGAGCTGTTTTTT. Its protein product is CASSLGTGTGELFF.

The chain uses TRBV2 and TRBJ2-7, with 9 bases fitting TRBD1. CDR1 and CDR2 from the germline V gene are SNHLY and FYNNEI. The length of the CDR3 is 14 residues. V dropped 4 bases and J dropped 2; count of bases not matched to a gene: 3. The DNA of the CDR3 is TGTGCCAGCAGTGGGGGACAGGGCCCCTACGAGCAGTACTTC. Translating it yields CASSGGQGPYEQYF.

A single count supports this clone. The genes are TRBV5-1 and TRBJ1-5; D is perhaps TRBD1 (5 bases). This CDR3 spans 15 amino acids. Germline lookup yields CDR1 SGHRS and CDR2 YFSETQ. Trimming removed 0 bases from V and 6 bases from J, with 13 bases in between. The chain's CDR3 is CASSLGGTSGQPQHF. The CDR3 DNA follows: TGCGCCAGCAGCTTGGGGGGCACCTCCGGTCAGCCCCAGCATTTT.

CDR3 loop: CASGFTGNTYEQYF. Here the CDR3 DNA reads TGTGCTAGTGGTTTTACAGGGAACACCTACGAGCAGTACTTC. V and J are TRBV12-5 and TRBJ2-7, with a tentative D call TRBD1 (6 bases). Germline V gives CDR1 LGHNT, CDR2 FRNRAP. The CDR3 has 14 amino acids. The V end was cut by 3 bases, the J end by 2 bases, with 11 bases between.

This clone was recorded a few times. The V and J genes are TRBV6-6 and TRBJ2-1, with a possible D match to TRBD1 (5 bases). The CDR3 extends over 14 amino acids. Germline CDR1 MNHNY, CDR2 SVGAGI (reference sequence). V was cut by 3 bases and J by 4 bases, with 10 bases left in between. The CDR3 DNA reads as TGTGCCAGCAGTTATTCCAGGGTATACAATGAGCAGTTCTTC. Translation gives CASSYSRVYNEQFF.

The V call is TRBV5-4, the J call TRBJ2-1, with D unresolved. The CDR3 is 13 residues long. V was shortened by 0 bases and J by 8 bases, with 9 bases between the two germline ends. Germline-derived CDR1 and CDR2 are SGHNT and YYREEE (reference sequence). CDR3 nucleotides: TGTGCCAGCAGCTTGGGGTCCTGGGATGAGCAGTTCTTC. Its translation is CASSLGSWDEQFF.

The V gene is TRBV5-8, the J gene TRBJ1-5, with D unclear. Germline CDR1 SGHTS, CDR2 YDEGEE. The CDR3 runs to 13 residues. Trimming left V 4 bases short and J 7 bases short, with 12 bases between. The CDR3 DNA follows: TGTGCCAGCAGCCCCGGGAGAAACCAGCCCCAGCATTTT. Protein product: CASSPGRNQPQHF.

This clone turned up a few times. The genes are TRBV7-9 and TRBJ2-3, with D perhaps being TRBD1 or TRBD2 (5 bases each). Germline V lookup: CDR1 SEHNR, CDR2 FQNEAQ (reference sequence). The V and J ends lost 5 bases and 5 bases respectively, with 11 bases between them. This CDR3 spans 13 amino acids. For the CDR3, the DNA is TGTGCCAGCAGCGCCGGGACCGGAGATACGCAGTATTTT. Protein product: CASSAGTGDTQYF.

CDR3 region: CASSPILNTEAFF. The DNA of the CDR3 is TGTGCCAGCAGCCCCATCTTGAACACTGAAGCTTTCTTT. The gene calls are TRBV14 and TRBJ1-1; D uncertain. Germline lookup yields CDR1 SGHDN and CDR2 FVKESK. Trimming shortened V by 4 bases and J by 0 bases, and 6 bases separated the two germline ends. This CDR3 has 13 amino acids.

The chain uses TRBV29-1 and TRBJ2-5; perhaps TRBD2 as D (6 bases). Trimming took 4 bases from V and 4 from J, leaving 10 bases between them. This CDR3 region has 12 residues. Germline V CDR1 and CDR2: SQVTM, ANQGSEA. The CDR3 DNA reads TGCAGCGTTGGTTACGGGAGAGAGACCCAGTACTTC. Translating it yields CSVGYGRETQYF. Complete variable domain (other parts from reference TRBV29-1 and TRBJ2-5): SAVISQKPSRDICQRGTSLTIQCQVDSQVTMMFWYRQQPGQSLTLIATANQGSEATYESGFVIDKFPISRPNLTFSTLTVSNMSPEDSSIYLCSVGYGRETQYFGPGTRLLVL.

The chain employs TRBV21-1 and TRBJ2-3; whether TRBD1, the table's D call, matches the DNA was not checked. TRBV21-1 is deemed a pseudogene. The CDR3 runs to 19 residues. CDR3 protein: CASSSHAAGQTQSTDTQYF. CDR3 nucleotides: TGTGCCAGCAGCTCTCATGCGGCAGGGCAAACACAGAGCACAGATACGCAGTATTTT.

V usage is TRBV6-2 or TRBV6-3 and J usage is TRBJ2-3; TRBD2 is a possible D gene (6 bases). V was cut by 6 bases and J by 1 base, with 17 bases left in between. The CDR3 contains 16 residues. Germline assignment: CDR1 MNHEY and CDR2 SVGEGT. CDR3 nucleotide sequence: TGTGCCAGCAGCCAAGGAGGGCCGCTCGGCACAGATACGCAGTATTTT. Protein product: CASSQGGPLGTDTQYF.

This sequence joins TRBV9 and TRBJ2-1; D tentatively reads TRBD1 or TRBD2 (5 bases each). The CDR3 length is 17 residues. The V end lost 0 bases, the J end lost 5 bases, and 18 bases lay between the germline ends. The V gene's germline CDR1 is SGDLS and CDR2 YYNGEE. The CDR3 nucleotides read TGTGCCAGCAGCGTAGCTCTGAGGGACCTGTCGGACAATGAGCAGTTCTTC. Its protein is CASSVALRDLSDNEQFF.

The CDR3 region is CASSPSGSQYEQFF. The CDR3 DNA is TGTGCCAGCAGCCCTAGCGGGAGTCAGTATGAGCAGTTCTTC. The rearrangement joins TRBV7-9 to TRBJ2-1; 10 bases map to TRBD2. V dropped 5 bases and J dropped 8; count of bases not matched to a gene: 6. Germline CDR1 is SEHNR and CDR2 is FQNEAQ (reference sequence). This CDR3 is 14 amino acids long.

The rearrangement uses TRBV20-1 and TRBJ2-3; D remains ambiguous. V was trimmed by 5 bases and J by 2 bases, leaving 5 bases between them. Germline values: CDR1 DFQATT, CDR2 SNEGSKA (reference sequence). This CDR3 has 11 residues. The CDR3 reads CSAADTDTQYF. The CDR3 nucleotides read TGCAGTGCTGCGGACACAGATACGCAGTATTTT.

This clone turned up a few times. The chain has TRBV10-2 and TRBJ2-7; D perhaps matches TRBD1 (6 bases). V was cut by 3 bases and J by 3 bases, with 6 bases left in between. The CDR3 is made up of 12 amino acids. CDR1 and CDR2 (germline): WSHSY, SAAADI. The CDR3 reads CASSEQGYEQYF. CDR3 DNA sequence: TGCGCCAGCAGTGAACAGGGCTACGAGCAGTACTTC.